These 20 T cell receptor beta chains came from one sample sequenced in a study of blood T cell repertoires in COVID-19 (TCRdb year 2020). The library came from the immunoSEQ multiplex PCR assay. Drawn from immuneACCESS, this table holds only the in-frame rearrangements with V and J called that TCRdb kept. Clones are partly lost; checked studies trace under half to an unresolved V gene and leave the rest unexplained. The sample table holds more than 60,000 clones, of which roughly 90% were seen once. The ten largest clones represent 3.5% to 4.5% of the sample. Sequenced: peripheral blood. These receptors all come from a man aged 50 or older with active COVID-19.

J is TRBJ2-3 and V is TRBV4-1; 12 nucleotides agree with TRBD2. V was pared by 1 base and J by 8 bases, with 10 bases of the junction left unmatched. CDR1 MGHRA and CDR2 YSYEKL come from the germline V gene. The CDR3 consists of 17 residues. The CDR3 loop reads CASSQVIGLAGRGTQYF. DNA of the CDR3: TGCGCCAGCAGCCAAGTGATAGGACTAGCGGGGCGGGGTACGCAGTATTTT.

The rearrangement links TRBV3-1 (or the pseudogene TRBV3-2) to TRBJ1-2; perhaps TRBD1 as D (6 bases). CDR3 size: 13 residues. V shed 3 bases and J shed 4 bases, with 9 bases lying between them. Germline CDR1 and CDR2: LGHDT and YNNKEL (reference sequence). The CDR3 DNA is TGTGCCAGCAGCCATCAGGGGAGCTATGGCTACACCTTC. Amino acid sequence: CASSHQGSYGYTF.

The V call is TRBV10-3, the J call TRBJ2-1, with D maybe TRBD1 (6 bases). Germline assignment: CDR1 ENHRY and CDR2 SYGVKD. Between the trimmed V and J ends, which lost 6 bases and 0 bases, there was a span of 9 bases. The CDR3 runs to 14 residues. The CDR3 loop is CAISPDSSYNEQFF. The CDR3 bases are TGTGCCATCAGCCCGGACAGCTCCTACAATGAGCAGTTCTTC.

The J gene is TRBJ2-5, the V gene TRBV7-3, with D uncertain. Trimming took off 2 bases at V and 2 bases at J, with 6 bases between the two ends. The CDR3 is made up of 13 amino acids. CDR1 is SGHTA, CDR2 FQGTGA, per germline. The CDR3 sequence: CASSLRLQETQYF. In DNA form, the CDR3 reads TGTGCCAGCAGCTTACGCCTACAAGAGACCCAGTACTTC.

The CDR3 protein is CASSEMWTSTGYTF. In nucleotides, the CDR3 is TGTGCCAGCAGTGAAATGTGGACATCGACTGGCTACACCTTC. The chain recombines TRBV6-1 with TRBJ1-2; a weak D match, TRBD1 (5 bases). CDR1 is MNHNS, CDR2 SASEGT, per germline. The ends were cut back, 2 bases at V and 7 bases at J, with 14 bases in the middle. The CDR3 is 14 amino acids.

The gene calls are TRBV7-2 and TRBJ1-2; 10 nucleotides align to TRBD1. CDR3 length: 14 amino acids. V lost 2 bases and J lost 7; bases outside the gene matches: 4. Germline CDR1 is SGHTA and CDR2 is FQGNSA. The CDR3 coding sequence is TGTGCCAGCAGCTTACCGGGACAGGGGATTGGCTACACCTTC. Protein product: CASSLPGQGIGYTF. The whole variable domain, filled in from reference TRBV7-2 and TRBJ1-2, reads GAGVSQSPSNKVTEKGKDVELRCDPISGHTALYWYRQSLGQGLEFLIYFQGNSAPDKSGLPSDRFSAERTGGSVSTLTIQRTQQEDSAVYLCASSLPGQGIGYTFGSGTRLTVV.

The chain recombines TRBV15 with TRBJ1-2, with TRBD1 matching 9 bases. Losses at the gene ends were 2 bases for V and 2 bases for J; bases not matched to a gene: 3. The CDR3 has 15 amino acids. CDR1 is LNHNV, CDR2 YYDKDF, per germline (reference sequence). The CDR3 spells CATSRWDRANYGYTF. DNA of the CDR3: TGTGCCACCAGCAGATGGGACAGGGCGAACTATGGCTACACCTTC.

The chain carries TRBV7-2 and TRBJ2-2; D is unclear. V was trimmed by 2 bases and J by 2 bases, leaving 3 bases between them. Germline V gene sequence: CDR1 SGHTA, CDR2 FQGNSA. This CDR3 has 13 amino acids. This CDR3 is CASSLSNTGELFF. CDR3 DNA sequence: TGTGCCAGCAGCTTAAGCAACACCGGGGAGCTGTTTTTT.

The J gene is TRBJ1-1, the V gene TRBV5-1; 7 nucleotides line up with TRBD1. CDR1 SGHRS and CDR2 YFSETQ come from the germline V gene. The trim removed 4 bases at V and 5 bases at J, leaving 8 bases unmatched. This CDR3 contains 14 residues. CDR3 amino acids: CASSARDSRTEAFF. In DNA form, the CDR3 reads TGCGCCAGCAGCGCACGGGACAGTCGAACTGAAGCTTTCTTT.

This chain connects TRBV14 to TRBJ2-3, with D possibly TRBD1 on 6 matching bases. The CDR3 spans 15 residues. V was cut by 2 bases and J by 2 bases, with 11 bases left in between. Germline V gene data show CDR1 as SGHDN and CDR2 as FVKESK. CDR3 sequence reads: CASSQQDRLTDTQYF. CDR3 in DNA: TGTGCCAGCAGCCAACAGGACAGACTCACAGATACGCAGTATTTT.

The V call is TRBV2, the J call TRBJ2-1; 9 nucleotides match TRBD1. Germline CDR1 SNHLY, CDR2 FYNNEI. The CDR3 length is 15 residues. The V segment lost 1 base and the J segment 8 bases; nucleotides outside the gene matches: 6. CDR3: CASSEGGTGLYEQFF. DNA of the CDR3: TGTGCCAGCAGTGAAGGCGGGACAGGGTTATATGAGCAGTTCTTC.

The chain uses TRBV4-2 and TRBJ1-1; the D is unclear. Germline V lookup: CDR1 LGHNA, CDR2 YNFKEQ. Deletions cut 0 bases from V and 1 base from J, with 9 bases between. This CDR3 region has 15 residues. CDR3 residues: CASSQESRGNTEAFF. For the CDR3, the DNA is TGTGCCAGCAGCCAAGAAAGCCGGGGGAACACTGAAGCTTTCTTT.

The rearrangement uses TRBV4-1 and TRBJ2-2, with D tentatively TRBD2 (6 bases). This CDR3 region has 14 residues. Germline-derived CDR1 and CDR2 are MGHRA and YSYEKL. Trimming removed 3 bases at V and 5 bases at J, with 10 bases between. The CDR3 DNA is TGCGCCAGCAGCCAGAACGGGGGAACCGGGGAGCTGTTTTTT. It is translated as CASSQNGGTGELFF.

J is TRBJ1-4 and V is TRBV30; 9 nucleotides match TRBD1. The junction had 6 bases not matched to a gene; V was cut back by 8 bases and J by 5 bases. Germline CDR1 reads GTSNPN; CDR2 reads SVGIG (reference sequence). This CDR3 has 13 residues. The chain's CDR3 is CAAGQGKNEKLFF. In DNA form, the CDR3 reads TGTGCCGCGGGACAGGGAAAAAATGAAAAACTGTTTTTT.

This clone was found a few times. The CDR3 DNA reads as TGTGCCAGCAGCTTAGGACAGGGGGGTCAGCCCCAGCATTTT. Translating gives CASSLGQGGQPQHF. The chain recombines TRBV7-9 with TRBJ1-5, with 9 bases that match TRBD1. Germline V gene lookup returns CDR1 SEHNR and CDR2 FQNEAQ (reference sequence). The ends lost 1 base at V and 6 bases at J; junction bases unmatched: 1. This CDR3 has 14 residues.

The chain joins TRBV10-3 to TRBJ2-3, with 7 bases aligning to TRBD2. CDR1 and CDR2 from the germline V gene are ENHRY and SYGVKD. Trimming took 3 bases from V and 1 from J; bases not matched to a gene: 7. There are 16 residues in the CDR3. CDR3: CAISEGDYSGTDTQYF. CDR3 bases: TGTGCCATCAGTGAAGGGGACTACAGTGGCACAGATACGCAGTATTTT.

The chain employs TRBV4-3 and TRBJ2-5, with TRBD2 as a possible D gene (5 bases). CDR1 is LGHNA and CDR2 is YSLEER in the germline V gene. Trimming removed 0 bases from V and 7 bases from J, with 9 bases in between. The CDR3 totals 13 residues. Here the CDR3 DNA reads TGCGCCAGCAGCCAAGATTCACGGGGGACCCAGTACTTC. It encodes CASSQDSRGTQYF.

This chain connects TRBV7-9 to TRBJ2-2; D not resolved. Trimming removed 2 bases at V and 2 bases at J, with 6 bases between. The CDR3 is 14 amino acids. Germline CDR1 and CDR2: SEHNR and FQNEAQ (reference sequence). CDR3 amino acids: CASSLLVNTGELFF. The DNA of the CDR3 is TGTGCCAGCAGCTTATTAGTAAACACCGGGGAGCTGTTTTTT.

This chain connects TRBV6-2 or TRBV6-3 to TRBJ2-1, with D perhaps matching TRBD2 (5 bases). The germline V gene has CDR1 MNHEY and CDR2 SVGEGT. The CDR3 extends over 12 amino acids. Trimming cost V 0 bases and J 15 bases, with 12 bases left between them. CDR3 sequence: CASSYSARVPFF. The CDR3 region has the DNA TGTGCCAGCAGTTACTCCGCGAGGGTGCCGTTCTTC.

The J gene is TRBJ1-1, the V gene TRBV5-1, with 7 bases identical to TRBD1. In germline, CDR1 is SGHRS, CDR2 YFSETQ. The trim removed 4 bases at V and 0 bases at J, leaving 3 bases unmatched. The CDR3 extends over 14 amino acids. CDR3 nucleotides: TGCGCCAGCAGCCCCAGGGGGATGAACACTGAAGCTTTCTTT. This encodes CASSPRGMNTEAFF.